The next 17 T cell receptor beta chains were all read from a single sample in a study of OX40 agonist ivuxolimab in advanced cancers. Assay: immunoSEQ multiplex PCR; the TCRdb copy retains only in-frame clones and omits some. The profile shows more than 95,000 clones, roughly nine tenths of them singletons. The specimen comprised CD4+ or CD8+ T cells sorted from blood, sampled in a trial of the OX40 agonist ivuxolimab. The receptors originated from an adult with an advanced solid tumor such as melanoma, head and neck, liver or kidney cancer.

The chain carries TRBV19 and TRBJ1-4; perhaps TRBD1 as D (5 bases). CDR3 length: 14 residues. Germline CDR1 and CDR2: LNHDA and SQIVND (reference sequence). Trimming stripped 9 bases from V and 10 bases from J, with 21 bases between. CDR3 protein: CASRPGPQSGKLFF. CDR3 nucleotides: TGTGCCAGCCGGCCGGGACCTCAGTCCGGAAAACTGTTTTTT.

The CDR3 sequence is CASSFGSGRADGELFF. The CDR3 bases are TGTGCCAGCAGCTTTGGTAGCGGGAGGGCCGACGGGGAGCTGTTTTTT. The chain joins TRBV7-2 to TRBJ2-2, with 11 bases lining up with TRBD2. Germline assignment: CDR1 SGHTA and CDR2 FQGNSA. The CDR3 totals 16 residues. V shed 3 bases, J shed 7 bases, and the junction held 7 bases outside the gene matches.

V gene TRBV19 combines with J gene TRBJ2-2; TRBD2 matches at 9 bases. Germline V gives CDR1 LNHDA, CDR2 SQIVND (reference sequence). V shed 8 bases, J shed 4 bases, and the junction held 5 bases outside the gene matches. This CDR3 spans 14 amino acids. The CDR3 region has the DNA TGTGCCAGTCTAAATAGCGGGAGCACCGGGGAGCTGTTTTTT. It is translated as CASLNSGSTGELFF.

The chain recombines TRBV4-3 with TRBJ1-1; D is undetermined. The V end lost 0 bases, the J end lost 4 bases, and 6 bases lay between the germline ends. Germline loops: CDR1 LGHNA, CDR2 YSLEER. The CDR3 extends over 13 amino acids. CDR3 protein: CASSQDKGTEAFF. The DNA of the CDR3 is TGCGCCAGCAGCCAAGATAAAGGCACTGAAGCTTTCTTT.

This chain uses TRBV7-2 with TRBJ2-3; 9 bases line up with TRBD2. Germline assignment: CDR1 SGHTA and CDR2 FQGNSA. The length of the CDR3 is 18 residues. With V trimmed by 1 base and J by 0 bases, 8 bases remained unmatched. CDR3 amino acids: CASSLESLAGASTDTQYF. The CDR3 DNA follows: TGTGCCAGCAGCTTAGAAAGCTTAGCGGGGGCTAGCACAGATACGCAGTATTTT.

The chain joins TRBV27 to TRBJ2-7; D ambiguous. The germline CDR1 and CDR2 sequences are MNHEY and SMNVEV (reference sequence). This CDR3 is built from 13 residues. Trimming shortened V by 2 bases and J by 6 bases, and 11 bases separated the two germline ends. This chain's CDR3 is CASSLGPEVEQYF. The CDR3 coding sequence is TGTGCCAGCAGTTTAGGCCCCGAAGTCGAGCAGTACTTC.

The genes are TRBV29-1 and TRBJ2-3; 8 nucleotides agree with TRBD2. V was clipped by 4 bases and J by 0 bases; unmatched bases: 3. Looked up from germline, CDR1 is SQVTM and CDR2 is ANQGSEA. This CDR3 is 14 amino acids long. DNA of the CDR3: TGCAGCGTTGGCGAGCGGGGGAGCACAGATACGCAGTATTTT. Translation gives CSVGERGSTDTQYF.

The genes are TRBV4-1 and TRBJ2-7; 11 bases map to TRBD2. With 4 bases clipped from V and 2 bases from J, the junction kept 1 base outside the gene matches. The CDR3 sequence is 14 residues long. Looked up from germline, CDR1 is MGHRA and CDR2 is YSYEKL. This chain's CDR3 is CASSPSGRPYEQYF. The CDR3, as DNA: TGCGCCAGCAGCCCTAGCGGGAGGCCCTACGAGCAGTACTTC.

This clone was found once. The J gene is TRBJ2-7, the V gene TRBV4-1, with 8 positions matching TRBD2. With V trimmed by 0 bases and J by 2 bases, 6 bases remained unmatched. CDR1 and CDR2 from the germline V gene are MGHRA and YSYEKL. This CDR3 is 16 amino acids long. DNA of the CDR3: TGCGCCAGCAGCCAAGAGCGGACTAGCACAACCTACGAGCAGTACTTC. Protein: CASSQERTSTTYEQYF.

CDR3 amino acids: CASRVRSGYGYTF. Here the CDR3 DNA reads TGCGCCAGCAGGGTCAGAAGCGGCTATGGCTACACCTTC. The V and J genes are TRBV5-1 and TRBJ1-2; D gene ambiguous. V dropped 5 bases and J dropped 4 bases, with 12 bases sitting between them. From germline, CDR1 is SGHRS and CDR2 YFSETQ. The CDR3 sequence is 13 residues long.

J is TRBJ2-7 and V is TRBV27, with D hard to call. Trimming took off 2 bases at V and 7 bases at J, with 12 bases between the two ends. Germline lookup yields CDR1 MNHEY and CDR2 SMNVEV (reference sequence). CDR3 size: 13 residues. The CDR3 loop is CASSLPASQEQYF. CDR3 nucleotide sequence: TGTGCCAGCAGTTTACCCGCCTCCCAGGAGCAGTACTTC.

The chain employs TRBV19 and TRBJ2-3, with a possible D match to TRBD1 (5 bases). Trimming took 3 bases from V and 0 from J, leaving 16 bases between them. Germline-derived CDR1 and CDR2 are LNHDA and SQIVND (reference sequence). This CDR3 has 17 amino acids. The CDR3 protein is CASSMGPPWGSTDTQYF. The CDR3 bases are TGTGCCAGTAGTATGGGGCCCCCTTGGGGTAGCACAGATACGCAGTATTTT.

V gene TRBV2 combines with J gene TRBJ1-5; the match to TRBD1 covers 11 bases. J lost 6 bases, V lost 6 bases, and 4 bases had no gene match. Looked up from germline, CDR1 is SNHLY and CDR2 is FYNNEI. The CDR3 spans 14 residues. The CDR3 is CASSADRGPQPQHF. The CDR3 nucleotides read TGTGCCAGCAGCGCGGACAGGGGGCCTCAGCCCCAGCATTTT.

This rearrangement joins TRBV29-1 to TRBJ1-2, with D possibly TRBD1 on 5 matching bases. The germline V and J ends were trimmed by 0 bases and 8 bases, with 13 bases remaining between them. This CDR3 is built from 13 residues. Germline V gene sequence: CDR1 SQVTM, CDR2 ANQGSEA. CDR3 sequence (DNA): TGCAGCGTTGAAGAAGGTGCGGGGGTAGGCTACACCTTC. Amino acid sequence: CSVEEGAGVGYTF.

The J gene is TRBJ2-4, the V gene TRBV21-1; the table's D gene call, TRBD2, was not cross checked with the DNA. TRBV21-1 constitutes a pseudogene. This CDR3 has 13 amino acids. This CDR3 reads CARGGGTKNIQYF. As DNA, the CDR3 is TGTGCCAGGGGAGGGGGGACCAAAAACATTCAGTACTTC.

The genes are TRBV5-1 and TRBJ1-2; no firm D call. The CDR3 is 14 residues long. V lost 4 bases, J lost 3 bases, and 13 bases lay in between. Germline V lookup: CDR1 SGHRS, CDR2 YFSETQ. In nucleotides, the CDR3 is TGCGCCAGCAGCCCCGCCGCCTCTGACTATGGCTACACCTTC. Translated: CASSPAASDYGYTF.

The V and J genes are TRBV5-1 and TRBJ2-6, with D hard to call. The germline gives CDR1 SGHRS, CDR2 YFSETQ. Trimming took off 8 bases at V and 3 bases at J, with 15 bases between the two ends. The CDR3 covers 15 residues. The CDR3: CASRADVVGANVLTF. The CDR3 nucleotides are TGCGCCAGTAGAGCCGACGTTGTTGGGGCCAACGTCCTGACTTTC.